This TCR beta chain emerged from a study of monozygotic twins with inflammatory bowel disease. UMIs that had a 6-nucleotide sample barcode were put in using template switching. TCRdb reanalyzed the 5' RACE reads and collapses them to one entry per CDR3 protein, without DNA. In total, the table holds some 150,000 distinct CDR3 sequences. The source of this sequence is a human donor with ulcerative colitis or Crohn's disease, or a healthy co-twin of an affected twin (not recorded which). The sample consisted of blood.

The CDR3 sequence: CASNPDRSRPEAFF. The rearrangement joins TRBV28 to TRBJ1-1; as DNA is missing, the TRBD1 call by TCRdb cannot be tested. Germline V gene lookup returns CDR1 MDHEN and CDR2 SYDVKM. This CDR3 has 14 residues.